This TCR beta chain was sequenced for a study of radiotherapy plus CTLA-4 blockade in lung cancer (dated by TCRdb to 2016 to 2018). Regarding the study in general: Objective responses were observed in about a sixth of enrolled patients, and disease control was achieved in approximately 29%. General study outcomes and caveats: Increased serum interferon-beta after radiation, together with early dynamic changes in blood T cell clones, were reported to be the strongest predictors of response. TCR clones derived from tumors expanded in peripheral blood after treatment with radiotherapy and ipilimumab.

On this clone itself: The target of this receptor is not known. No much larger clone exists at a distance of one base, and base qualities are not known.

The CDR3 spans 15 residues, from the cysteine through the phenylalanine. Only the CDR3 part of the read is kept: 45 bases, read in frame from the first base. CDR1 SQVTM and CDR2 ANQGSEA were looked up in the germline V gene. V loses 7 bases of germline sequence and J loses 2 bases, and the interval between the two ends is 19 bases. The receptor library was made with the immunoSEQ multiplex PCR assay. As stored in TCRdb, this immuneACCESS dataset retains in-frame rearrangements with V and J assigned. A fraction of the clones does not appear; measured against another copy, unresolved V genes explain less than half of the discrepancy, and the remainder lacks a known reason. This sample comprises about 98,000 clones, around 86% of them detected only once. The ten largest clonotypes hold roughly 3.5% of the sample. The study evaluated CTLA-4 blockade (ipilimumab) given together with focal radiation therapy in patients who had chemo-refractory metastatic non-small-cell lung cancer.

The sequencing used peripheral blood, collected from a patient treated with radiotherapy plus ipilimumab. This sequence uses TRBV29-1 and TRBJ2-3, with the D gene not clear enough to name. The clonotype comes from a human donor with non-small cell lung cancer who had a partial response to radiotherapy plus ipilimumab. The sequenced DNA is TGCAGCGCCCTTACCGGGTCCATATTCACAGATACGCAGTATTTT. It codes for CSALTGSIFTDTQYF.